This record looks at one T cell receptor beta chain sequence and its context. The CDR3 consists of 14 residues. The V gene's germline CDR1 is LGHDT and CDR2 YNNKEL (reference sequence). V lost 0 bases to trimming and J lost 14 bases, with 18 bases between them. This table comes from immunoSEQ multiplex PCR, and its TCRdb copy is limited to in-frame clones, with some not included. The data show 380,000 or so clones, 85% to 90% seen once. The sample comes from a study of blood T cell repertoires in COVID-19. This chain joins TRBV3-1 (or the pseudogene TRBV3-2) and TRBJ2-3, with D possibly being TRBD2 (5 bases). Sample: PBMCs or T cells enriched from blood (not recorded which). This TCR was recovered from a young woman with acute COVID-19. CDR3 sequence (DNA): TGTGCCAGCAGCCAAGATGGTGGAGGCGGTCGGTCGTATTTT. Translating gives CASSQDGGGGRSYF.